This passage covers 12 T cell receptor beta chains from one sample sequenced in a study of OX40 agonist ivuxolimab in advanced cancers. Clones were read by immunoSEQ multiplex PCR, and TCRdb kept only the in-frame ones, dropping some. The data contain about 110,000 clones, under 95% of them seen just once; the ten biggest clones take up roughly 1.1%. Here the sequenced sample was CD4+ or CD8+ T cells sorted from blood, taken in a trial of the OX40 agonist ivuxolimab. The receptors originated from an adult with an advanced solid tumor such as melanoma, head and neck, liver or kidney cancer.

V gene TRBV28 combines with J gene TRBJ1-4; TRBD1 matches at 8 bases. The V segment lost 6 bases and the J segment 7 bases; nucleotides outside the gene matches: 7. CDR1 and CDR2 from the germline V gene are MDHEN and SYDVKM. The CDR3 has 14 amino acids. The CDR3 coding sequence is TGTGCCAGCAGCATAGGACAGGGCGGTGAAAAACTGTTTTTT. This codes for CASSIGQGGEKLFF.

The gene calls are TRBV5-1 and TRBJ1-4; tentative D call: TRBD1 (5 bases). The germline gives CDR1 SGHRS, CDR2 YFSETQ. This CDR3 spans 15 amino acids. Trimming took off 0 bases at V and 3 bases at J, with 9 bases between the two ends. CDR3 protein: CASSLDDRPNEKLFF. The CDR3 DNA sequence: TGCGCCAGCAGCTTGGACGACAGACCTAATGAAAAACTGTTTTTT.

The chain recombines TRBV7-2 with TRBJ2-3; 8 positions agree with TRBD2. This CDR3 has 16 amino acids. Trimming removed 5 bases from V and 0 bases from J; junction bases left unmatched: 7. Germline CDR1 SGHTA, CDR2 FQGNSA. The CDR3 sequence is CASSHVAGTSTDTQYF. In nucleotides, the CDR3 is TGTGCCAGCAGCCATGTAGCGGGAACTAGCACAGATACGCAGTATTTT.

The sample holds one count of this clone. The chain couples TRBV19 to TRBJ2-1, with D unclear. CDR1 is LNHDA, CDR2 SQIVND, per germline (reference sequence). The CDR3 extends over 14 amino acids. Trimming cost V 3 bases and J 3 bases, with 9 bases left between them. The CDR3 sequence is CASSMASIYNEQFF. CDR3 bases: TGTGCCAGTAGTATGGCCAGTATCTACAATGAGCAGTTCTTC.

The chain is built from TRBV27 and TRBJ2-5; no reliable D call. V lost 5 bases to trimming and J lost 1 base, with 11 bases between them. Germline loops: CDR1 MNHEY, CDR2 SMNVEV (reference sequence). The CDR3 length is 14 residues. CDR3 loop: CASSESETQETQYF. Here the CDR3 DNA reads TGTGCCAGCAGTGAAAGTGAGACCCAAGAGACCCAGTACTTC.

The chain carries TRBV19 and TRBJ2-6; the D gene is possibly TRBD2 (7 bases). The CDR3 is 18 amino acids. In germline, CDR1 is LNHDA, CDR2 SQIVND (reference sequence). V lost 3 bases and J 2 bases, leaving 17 bases between the germline ends. The CDR3 coding sequence is TGTGCCAGTAGTATGGCGGGGGCAGAGGCTACTGGGGCCAACGTCCTGACTTTC. The encoded protein is CASSMAGAEATGANVLTF.

The V and J genes are TRBV28 and TRBJ1-4, with D hard to call. The germline V and J ends were trimmed by 5 bases and 1 base, with 11 bases remaining between them. The germline V gene encodes CDR1 MDHEN and CDR2 SYDVKM. CDR3 size: 15 residues. CDR3 in amino acids: CASSPHSKTNEKLFF. The CDR3 region has the DNA TGTGCCAGCAGTCCCCACTCGAAAACTAATGAAAAACTGTTTTTT.

The rearrangement joins TRBV6-5 to TRBJ2-5, with D uncertain. Matching the DNA end better, TRBJ2-7 makes the J call doubtful. The CDR3 spans 15 residues. Looked up from germline, CDR1 is MNHEY and CDR2 is SVGAGI. This CDR3 is CASSYSPLDGYEQYF. The DNA of the CDR3 is TGTGCCAGCAGTTACTCACCTCTGGACGGCTACGAGCAGTACTTC.

The CDR3 bases are TGTGCCATCAGTGGAGGAGCCCCCTACGAGCAGTACTTC. Translating it yields CAISGGAPYEQYF. The chain joins TRBV10-3 to TRBJ2-5; D is unclear. Near its end, the DNA agrees better with TRBJ2-7, so the J call may be wrong. The length of the CDR3 is 13 residues. Germline lookup yields CDR1 ENHRY and CDR2 SYGVKD.

Remarks on this clone: One end of the junction does not line up with germline, which may come from a read error. The CDR3 DNA reads TGCAGTGCTAGAGATGCCACAGCCAACTTC. Translation gives CSARDATANF. This sequence joins TRBV20-1 and TRBJ2-7; D ambiguous. This CDR3 contains 10 residues. CDR1 is DFQATT, CDR2 SNEGSKA, per germline (reference sequence).

This chain links TRBV30 with TRBJ1-6; D may be TRBD1 (5 bases). Trimming left V 8 bases short and J 5 bases short, with 10 bases between. The CDR3 is 12 amino acids. CDR1 and CDR2 (germline): GTSNPN, SVGIG (reference sequence). In DNA form, the CDR3 reads TGTGCCCTGGGGGGTCATAATTCACCCCTCCACTTT. Translated: CALGGHNSPLHF. The full variable domain, its missing parts supplied by reference TRBV30 and TRBJ1-6, is SQTIHQWPATLVQPVGSPLSLECTVEGTSNPNLYWYRQAAGRGLQLLFYSVGIGQISSEVPQNLSASRPQDRQFILSSKKLLLSDSGFYLCALGGHNSPLHFGNGTRLTVT.

V is TRBV5-1 and J is TRBJ2-7; D is tentatively TRBD1 or TRBD2 (5 bases each). Between the trimmed V and J ends, which lost 0 bases and 3 bases, there was a span of 13 bases. The germline CDR1 and CDR2 sequences are SGHRS and YFSETQ. The CDR3 has 15 amino acids. The CDR3 spells CASSLVGTENYEQYF. The CDR3 region has the DNA TGCGCCAGCAGCTTGGTTGGGACCGAAAACTACGAGCAGTACTTC. Looking up the rest from reference TRBV5-1 and TRBJ2-7 gives the full variable domain: KAGVTQTPRYLIKTRGQQVTLSCSPISGHRSVSWYQQTPGQGLQFLFEYFSETQRNKGNFPGRFSGRQFSNSRSEMNVSTLELGDSALYLCASSLVGTENYEQYFGPGTRLTVT.